What follows are 18 T cell receptor beta chains derived from one specimen sequenced in a study of vaccination and CD4 T cells after COVID-19. Indicated treatment: approximately nine-day PBMC culture with coronavirus spike peptide pools or control peptides (ViraFEST assay). Researchers used the Oncomine TCR Beta short-read assay to sequence DNA from cultured CD4+ T cells. Using its own MiXCR run on the PCR reads, TCRdb lists one record per CDR3 protein. The table shows about 8,500 distinct CDR3 sequences, with 48% occurring only once. No antigen has been identified for these receptors. The sequenced sample was CD4+ T cells from blood, cultured in vitro. The receptors here all came from a human donor who had recovered from COVID-19.

This clonotype was recorded a few times. The rearrangement links TRBV7-2 to TRBJ2-1; D remains ambiguous. Trimming removed 2 bases from V and 2 bases from J, with 10 bases in between. The length of the CDR3 is 15 residues. Germline-derived CDR1 and CDR2 are SGHTA and FQGNSA. CDR3: CASSLIPTAYNEQFF. The CDR3 region has the DNA TGTGCCAGCAGCTTAATCCCTACAGCCTACAATGAGCAGTTCTTC.

This clonotype was observed a single time. The chain joins TRBV7-2 to TRBJ1-4; TRBD1 matches at 8 bases. This CDR3 has 17 residues. Unmatched junction bases numbered 11, after V lost 5 bases and J lost 3 bases. Germline V lookup: CDR1 SGHTA, CDR2 FQGNSA. DNA of the CDR3: TGTGCCAGCAGCCGTTTAGACAGGGGTATATCTAATGAAAAACTGTTTTTT. Amino acids: CASSRLDRGISNEKLFF.

The chain couples TRBV15 to TRBJ1-2, with D possibly TRBD1 on 6 matching bases. Germline V gene sequence: CDR1 LNHNV, CDR2 YYDKDF (reference sequence). V lost 8 bases and J 8 bases, leaving 21 bases between the germline ends. The CDR3 has 14 residues. This CDR3 reads CATPGGSLTGGYTF. The CDR3 bases are TGTGCCACCCCGGGGGGCAGCCTCACCGGAGGCTACACCTTC.

Remarks on this clonotype: The junction does not match germline at one end; this may be a read error. The chain couples TRBV20-1 to TRBJ1-1, with 7 bases fitting TRBD1. Looked up from germline, CDR1 is DFQATT and CDR2 is SNEGSKA (reference sequence). The CDR3 spans 13 residues. This CDR3 is CSAVGGGRTGAFF. In DNA form, the CDR3 reads TGCAGTGCGGTTGGAGGGGGCCGCACTGGAGCTTTCTTT.

The V gene is TRBV28, the J gene TRBJ2-5; D unresolved. V gave up 2 bases and J gave up 3 bases, with 7 bases separating them. In germline, CDR1 is MDHEN, CDR2 SYDVKM. The CDR3 runs to 13 residues. Here the CDR3 reads CASSLRPEETQYF. CDR3 in DNA: TGTGCCAGCAGTTTAAGACCCGAAGAGACCCAGTACTTC.

The chain employs TRBV18 and TRBJ1-6; 10 nucleotides line up with TRBD1. Germline V gives CDR1 KGHSH, CDR2 LQKENI. This CDR3 comprises 15 residues. V shed 3 bases, J shed 7 bases, and the junction held 3 bases outside the gene matches. The chain's CDR3 is CASSPGTGANSPLHF. The CDR3 coding sequence is TGTGCCAGCTCACCTGGGACAGGGGCAAATTCACCCCTCCACTTT.

The table lists this clonotype with a few counts. The chain joins TRBV24-1 to TRBJ1-2; a weak D match, TRBD1 (6 bases). The CDR3 totals 15 residues. Trimming pared 4 bases from V and 8 bases from J, leaving 19 bases between. Germline loops: CDR1 KGHDR, CDR2 SFDVKD. The DNA for the CDR3 is TGTGCCACCAGTGAGGATACGACAGGTGCGGGGGGCTACACCTTC. The encoded protein is CATSEDTTGAGGYTF.

The chain carries TRBV27 and TRBJ1-1; D may be TRBD1 (5 bases). Germline V lookup: CDR1 MNHEY, CDR2 SMNVEV (reference sequence). The CDR3 is 13 residues long. V lost 7 bases to trimming and J lost 2 bases, with 11 bases between them. CDR3 amino acids: CASIKQGNTEAFF. CDR3 nucleotides: TGTGCCAGCATCAAGCAGGGCAACACTGAAGCTTTCTTT.

This clonotype was picked up a small number of times. V and J are TRBV7-6 and TRBJ1-1; D might be TRBD1 (6 bases). Trimming took off 6 bases at V and 3 bases at J, with 11 bases between the two ends. This CDR3 is built from 13 residues. Germline CDR1 SGHVS, CDR2 FNYEAQ. CDR3 in amino acids: CASSPRGDTEAFF. CDR3 nucleotides: TGTGCCAGCAGTCCCAGGGGAGACACTGAAGCTTTCTTT.

This clonotype was seen a handful of times. This chain joins TRBV2 and TRBJ2-7, with 11 bases fitting TRBD1. There are 12 residues in the CDR3. After removal of 8 bases from V and 5 bases from J, the junction contained 2 bases not matched to a gene. Germline-derived CDR1 and CDR2 are SNHLY and FYNNEI. CDR3: CASGTGGNEQYF. The DNA of the CDR3 is TGTGCCAGCGGGACAGGGGGGAACGAGCAGTACTTC.

The chain carries TRBV7-2 and TRBJ2-4; D gene ambiguous. The V end lost 5 bases, the J end lost 8 bases, and 10 bases lay between the germline ends. This CDR3 has 12 residues. Per the germline V gene, CDR1 is SGHTA and CDR2 is FQGNSA. The CDR3 loop is CASSQSRYIQYF. Written as DNA, the CDR3 is TGTGCCAGCAGCCAATCAAGGTACATTCAGTACTTC.

This clonotype came up a few times. The rearrangement links TRBV6-1 to TRBJ2-1, with D perhaps matching TRBD1 or TRBD2 (5 bases each). The CDR3 runs to 13 residues. Germline loops: CDR1 MNHNS, CDR2 SASEGT. The V end lost 7 bases, the J end lost 9 bases, and 16 bases lay between the germline ends. The CDR3 DNA reads as TGTGCCAGCACCCCTCGTCAGGGAGCTGAGCAGTTCTTC. It is translated as CASTPRQGAEQFF.

This clonotype qualifies as medium-sized (0.01 to 0.1%). V usage is TRBV10-3 and J usage is TRBJ2-7, with 9 positions matching TRBD1. Germline values: CDR1 ENHRY, CDR2 SYGVKD. J lost 3 bases, V lost 6 bases, and 9 bases had no gene match. The length of the CDR3 is 15 residues. CDR3 sequence (DNA): TGTGCCATCAGCGGGGGACAGGGTCAAAACTACGAGCAGTACTTC. Translating gives CAISGGQGQNYEQYF.

The rearrangement links TRBV19 to TRBJ1-5; D uncertain. Trimming left V 9 bases short and J 7 bases short, with 10 bases between. Germline-derived CDR1 and CDR2 are LNHDA and SQIVND (reference sequence). This CDR3 contains 11 residues. DNA of the CDR3: TGTGCCAGCGGCCGGGAGCAGCCCCAGCATTTT. It specifies CASGREQPQHF.

This clonotype was picked up one time. The V and J genes are TRBV5-6 and TRBJ1-5; a possible D gene is TRBD1 (5 bases). The CDR3 is 14 residues long. CDR1 and CDR2 from the germline V gene are SGHDT and YYEEEE. Trimming left V 4 bases short and J 5 bases short, with 13 bases between. As DNA, the CDR3 is TGTGCCAGCAGCCGCAGGGATTTCGATCAGCCCCAGCATTTT. Its protein product is CASSRRDFDQPQHF. Using reference TRBV5-6 and TRBJ1-5 for the parts outside the CDR3, the full variable domain is DAGVTQSPTHLIKTRGQQVTLRCSPKSGHDTVSWYQQALGQGPQFIFQYYEEEERQRGNFPDRFSGHQFPNYSSELNVNALLLGDSALYLCASSRRDFDQPQHFGDGTRLSIL.

The V gene is TRBV25-1, the J gene TRBJ1-1; TRBD1 matches at 8 bases. Germline assignment: CDR1 MGHDK and CDR2 SYGVNS. This CDR3 comprises 15 residues. V was clipped by 4 bases and J by 2 bases; unmatched bases: 6. CDR3 amino acids: CASSAYRGENTEAFF. Written as DNA, the CDR3 is TGTGCCAGCAGTGCGTACAGGGGGGAAAACACTGAAGCTTTCTTT.

This clonotype has a handful of counts. The V and J genes are TRBV7-8 and TRBJ1-2; no firm D call. The V end was cut by 5 bases, the J end by 9 bases, with 10 bases between. This CDR3 is 11 amino acids long. The germline V gene has CDR1 SGHVS and CDR2 FQNEAQ. CDR3 coding DNA: TGTGCCAGCAGCCCCCTGGGGAGCTACACCTTC. Its protein product is CASSPLGSYTF. The full variable domain, completed using reference TRBV7-8 and TRBJ1-2, is GAGVSQSPRYKVAKRGQDVALRCDPISGHVSLFWYQQALGQGPEFLTYFQNEAQLDKSGLPSDRFFAERPEGSVSTLKIQRTQQEDSAVYLCASSPLGSYTFGSGTRLTVV.

The gene calls are TRBV27 and TRBJ1-1; TRBD1 might be the D (6 bases). Looked up from germline, CDR1 is MNHEY and CDR2 is SMNVEV (reference sequence). The CDR3 sequence is 12 residues long. The V and J ends lost 6 bases and 3 bases respectively, with 8 bases between them. CDR3 region: CASRGTYTEAFF. CDR3 DNA sequence: TGTGCCAGCAGGGGGACATACACTGAAGCTTTCTTT.